These 26 T cell receptor beta chains share one sample of origin, sequenced in a study of molecular identifiers for immune sequencing clone quantification. TCRdb itself ran the PCR reads through MiXCR, one entry per CDR3 protein. The data hold 490,000 or so distinct CDR3 sequences, with 20% to 25% observed a single time. What was sequenced was naive CD8+ T cells from blood, with Jurkat cell RNA spiked in. The sample's subset: FACS-sorted CD8+CD4-CCR7+CD45RA+ naive T cells. These receptors all come from a human donor in good health. Some libraries in this study had Jurkat cell RNA spiked in.

The V and J genes are TRBV15 and TRBJ2-2; D call uncertain. Trimming shortened V by 2 bases and J by 10 bases, and 5 bases separated the two germline ends. The CDR3 runs 11 residues. The germline V gene has CDR1 LNHNV and CDR2 YYDKDF (reference sequence). CDR3 coding DNA: TGTGCCACCAGCAGAAGCTTGGAGCTGTTTTTT. It specifies CATSRSLELFF.

This clonotype was seen many times. The chain employs TRBV15 and TRBJ1-1; a weak D match, TRBD1 (5 bases). V was pared by 0 bases and J by 6 bases, with 11 bases between. CDR3 length: 14 amino acids. CDR1 and CDR2 from the germline V gene are LNHNV and YYDKDF (reference sequence). The chain's CDR3 is CATSRDSGPAEAFF. The CDR3 coding sequence is TGTGCCACCAGCAGAGATTCAGGGCCGGCTGAAGCTTTCTTT.

The DNA for the CDR3 is TGCGCCAGCAGCTTGTACAGCGGTCCTGGACCTTACAATGAGCAGTTCTTC. Its protein is CASSLYSGPGPYNEQFF. This chain uses TRBV5-1 with TRBJ2-1; possible D gene TRBD2, 5 bases. V was pared by 1 base and J by 4 bases, with 18 bases between. The germline V gene encodes CDR1 SGHRS and CDR2 YFSETQ. The CDR3 sequence is 17 residues long.

As for this clonotype: A read error may be the cause here, since a much bigger clone is one base away. As the CDR3 is not closed by the conserved phenylalanine or tryptophan, this likely results from a read error. The chain recombines TRBV28 with TRBJ1-1, with D uncertain. Trimming shortened V by 3 bases and J by 6 bases, and 11 bases separated the two germline ends. Germline CDR1 and CDR2: MDHEN and SYDVKM. The CDR3 length is 13 residues. The CDR3 coding sequence is TGTGCCAGCAGTTTGGTCGGGCCCTCTGAAGCTTTCCTT. It encodes CASSLVGPSEAFL.

With respect to this clonotype: With a much larger clone just one base away, this may be a read error. The chain couples TRBV7-9 to TRBJ1-1; D possibly corresponds to TRBD1 (5 bases). Germline-derived CDR1 and CDR2 are SEHNR and FQNEAQ (reference sequence). The CDR3 has 15 amino acids. The CDR3 here is CASGGVAGVDTGAFF. CDR3 DNA: TGTGCCAGCGGAGGGGTAGCGGGGGTGGACACTGGAGCTTTCTTT.

This clonotype was recorded many times. This chain joins TRBV6-6 and TRBJ1-1; D is unresolved. Per the germline V gene, CDR1 is MNHNY and CDR2 is SVGAGI (reference sequence). Trimming left V 5 bases short and J 5 bases short, with 9 bases between. This CDR3 spans 12 amino acids. In DNA form, the CDR3 reads TGTGCCAGCAGTGTAGGGATGACTGAAGCTTTCTTT. It yields the protein CASSVGMTEAFF.

This clonotype was recorded many times. This chain uses TRBV12-3 or TRBV12-4 with TRBJ2-5; no clear D gene. V was trimmed by 6 bases and J by 3 bases, leaving 8 bases between them. The CDR3 has 12 amino acids. The CDR3 DNA follows: TGTGCCAGCAGCGACGGTGAAGAGACCCAGTACTTC. Translating gives CASSDGEETQYF.

This clonotype was counted a few times. The V call is TRBV21-1, the J call TRBJ1-5. TRBV21-1 is shown as a pseudogene. This CDR3 has 16 amino acids. The CDR3 is CASSRLEVYSNQPQHF. The DNA of the CDR3 is TGTGCCAGCAGCCGTCTGGAGGTTTATAGCAATCAGCCCCAGCATTTT.

The chain is built from TRBV13 and TRBJ2-7, with D possibly being TRBD1 or TRBD2 (5 bases each). The CDR3 has 14 amino acids. Germline loops: CDR1 PRHDT, CDR2 FYEKMQ (reference sequence). V was trimmed by 5 bases and J by 2 bases, leaving 13 bases between them. CDR3 residues: CASSRRDATYEQYF. The CDR3 nucleotides are TGTGCCAGCAGCCGACGGGACGCCACCTACGAGCAGTACTTC.

The sample holds many counts of this clonotype. The gene calls are TRBV7-2 and TRBJ2-7, with a tentative D call TRBD2 (6 bases). Germline V gene lookup returns CDR1 SGHTA and CDR2 FQGNSA. The CDR3 has 14 amino acids. V was clipped by 1 base and J by 5 bases, with 12 bases between them. The CDR3: CASSLGAGWNEQYF. The DNA for the CDR3 is TGTGCCAGCAGCTTAGGGGCGGGGTGGAACGAGCAGTACTTC.

This clonotype occurred once. The V call is TRBV12-3 or TRBV12-4, the J call TRBJ2-7; 7 bases line up with TRBD1. The CDR3 loop spans 15 amino acids. J was trimmed by 2 bases and V by 5 bases; bases with no gene match: 9. The CDR3 nucleotides are TGTGCCAGCAGTGCACCGAGACAGGGTCCCTACGAGCAGTACTTC. Translating it yields CASSAPRQGPYEQYF.

The rearrangement uses TRBV19 and TRBJ2-7, with a tentative D call TRBD2 (5 bases). V was pared by 5 bases and J by 2 bases, with 13 bases between. The germline V gene encodes CDR1 LNHDA and CDR2 SQIVND (reference sequence). The length of the CDR3 is 14 residues. The CDR3 sequence is CASSAGVGTYEQYF. CDR3 bases: TGTGCCAGTAGTGCCGGGGTAGGGACCTACGAGCAGTACTTC.

This clonotype was seen only a few times. The J gene is TRBJ1-5, the V gene TRBV2, with D hard to call. CDR3 length: 13 residues. Trimming cost V 6 bases and J 1 base, with 7 bases left between them. The germline V gene has CDR1 SNHLY and CDR2 FYNNEI. DNA of the CDR3: TGTGCCAGCAGAGAGGGCAGCAATCAGCCCCAGCATTTT. This codes for CASREGSNQPQHF.

In regard to this clonotype: A much larger clone differs from this one at a single base, so this may be a read error. This rearrangement joins TRBV6-1 to TRBJ1-1, with D perhaps TRBD1 (6 bases). CDR1 MNHNS and CDR2 SASEGT come from the germline V gene. Between the trimmed V and J ends, which lost 6 bases and 6 bases, there was a span of 11 bases. The CDR3 is 12 residues long. Written as DNA, the CDR3 is TGTGCCAGCAGACAGGGCTACGCTGAAGCTTTCTTT. Translation gives CASRQGYAEAFF.

Only a few counts were recorded for this clonotype. J is TRBJ2-3 and V is TRBV30; TRBD2 matches 8 bases. The CDR3 is 17 residues long. V shed 1 base and J 4 bases; nucleotides not matched to a gene: 13. The germline gives CDR1 GTSNPN, CDR2 SVGIG (reference sequence). DNA for the CDR3: TGTGCCTGGAGTGAAGCGGGAGAAGTCTTACTCGCAGATACGCAGTATTTT. Its protein is CAWSEAGEVLLADTQYF.

This clonotype has only a few counts. V gene TRBV28 combines with J gene TRBJ2-5; TRBD1 is a possible D gene (6 bases). The CDR3 loop spans 13 amino acids. The V gene lost 3 bases and the J gene lost 5 bases, with 10 bases spanning the gap. Germline V gene sequence: CDR1 MDHEN, CDR2 SYDVKM. CDR3 nucleotide sequence: TGTGCCAGCAGTTTTGGGGGCGCGGAGACCCAGTACTTC. This codes for CASSFGGAETQYF.

In this sample, this clonotype turned up many times. V usage is TRBV4-3 and J usage is TRBJ2-7; possibly TRBD2 for D (6 bases). The CDR3 is made up of 14 amino acids. V was trimmed by 8 bases and J by 0 bases, leaving 14 bases between them. Germline lookup yields CDR1 LGHNA and CDR2 YSLEER. The CDR3 spells CASARLVSSYEQYF. In nucleotides, the CDR3 is TGCGCCAGCGCCCGACTAGTCAGCTCCTACGAGCAGTACTTC.

This clonotype was recorded once. With a much larger clone just one base away, this may be a read error. The chain carries TRBV27 and TRBJ1-1; D gene uncertain. The CDR3 totals 13 residues. Germline-derived CDR1 and CDR2 are MNHEY and SMNVEV (reference sequence). The V end was cut by 8 bases, the J end by 6 bases, with 16 bases between. The CDR3 protein is CASARTLGAEAFF. DNA of the CDR3: TGTGCCAGCGCCCGAACTTTGGGCGCTGAAGCTTTCTTT.

There are a few counts of this clonotype. V usage is TRBV4-2 and J usage is TRBJ1-2; D unclear. The V end was cut by 2 bases, the J end by 9 bases, with 7 bases between. Germline lookup yields CDR1 LGHNA and CDR2 YNFKEQ. The CDR3 contains 11 residues. CDR3 region: CASSQQGRYTF. The CDR3 bases are TGTGCCAGCAGCCAACAAGGTCGCTACACCTTC.

This clonotype was counted many times. The chain is built from TRBV29-1 and TRBJ1-1; tentative D call: TRBD1 (6 bases). CDR1 is SQVTM and CDR2 is ANQGSEA in the germline V gene. This CDR3 has 13 amino acids. The V end lost 0 bases, the J end lost 1 base, and 6 bases lay between the germline ends. CDR3 nucleotide sequence: TGCAGCGTTGAAGAACAGGGGAACACTGAAGCTTTCTTT. It is translated as CSVEEQGNTEAFF.

This clonotype was picked up many times. The V gene is TRBV4-3, the J gene TRBJ2-7, with D possibly TRBD2 on 5 matching bases. V was trimmed by 6 bases and J by 3 bases, leaving 15 bases between them. The germline V gene has CDR1 LGHNA and CDR2 YSLEER. The CDR3 extends over 14 amino acids. The CDR3 loop reads CASSPAAGYYEQYF. Here the CDR3 DNA reads TGCGCCAGCAGTCCAGCGGCAGGATACTACGAGCAGTACTTC.

Concerning this clonotype: Just one base apart from a much larger clone, this may be a read error. The J gene is TRBJ1-1, the V gene TRBV4-1; the match to TRBD1 covers 8 bases. The germline V gene has CDR1 MGHRA and CDR2 YSYEKL. The CDR3 length is 14 residues. The CDR3 DNA reads as TGCGCCAGCAGCCAAACAGGGGGTAGGACTGAAGCTTCCTTT. Translated: CASSQTGGRTEASF.

The V and J genes are TRBV6-2 or TRBV6-3 and TRBJ2-1; possible D gene TRBD2, 5 bases. V was shortened by 6 bases and J by 0 bases, with 15 bases between the two germline ends. This CDR3 is 16 amino acids long. The germline V gene has CDR1 MNHEY and CDR2 SVGEGT. The CDR3 is CASSASLGSSYNEQFF. CDR3 nucleotide sequence: TGTGCCAGCAGCGCTTCCTTGGGGAGCTCCTACAATGAGCAGTTCTTC.

This clonotype showed up many times. The V and J genes are TRBV7-9 and TRBJ2-5; 8 bases are shared with TRBD1. The CDR3 is 16 residues long. Germline trimming cut 2 bases from V and 1 base from J; bases unmatched to any gene: 6. The V gene's germline CDR1 is SEHNR and CDR2 FQNEAQ (reference sequence). For the CDR3, the DNA is TGTGCCAGCAGCTTACGGTCGCAGGGGGCCCAAGAGACCCAGTACTTC. Protein: CASSLRSQGAQETQYF.

At least ten counts were recorded for this clonotype. The chain carries TRBV30 and TRBJ2-1, with D unclear. The germline V gene encodes CDR1 GTSNPN and CDR2 SVGIG (reference sequence). Trimming took 4 bases from V and 9 from J, leaving 13 bases between them. CDR3 size: 12 residues. The CDR3 DNA sequence: TGTGCCTGGATAGGAGTGTCTGGTGAGCAGTTCTTC. It translates to CAWIGVSGEQFF.

The chain combines TRBV27 with TRBJ2-7, with D perhaps matching TRBD1 or TRBD2 (5 bases each). Trimming took 10 bases from V and 0 from J, leaving 19 bases between them. Germline lookup yields CDR1 MNHEY and CDR2 SMNVEV (reference sequence). This CDR3 has 15 residues. Here the CDR3 DNA reads TGTGCCACCTCGCGATGGACGGGGCCCTCCTACGAGCAGTACTTC. This sequence encodes CATSRWTGPSYEQYF.